This T cell receptor (beta chain) comes out of a study of cytomegalovirus exposure and HLA in healthy donors. The PCR made use of 60 Vbeta and 13 Jbeta primers. Generated by immunoSEQ multiplex PCR, the TCRdb table keeps only in-frame clones and is missing some. There are 65,000 to 100,000 clones in the sample; about three quarters occur only once, and about 6.4% lies in the top ten. Germline V gene sequence: CDR1 SGHVS, CDR2 FQNEAQ. The V end lost 4 bases, the J end lost 7 bases, and 10 bases lay between the germline ends. CDR3 size: 12 residues. The sequencing sample was made of PBMCs. The source of this sequence is a female donor in good health and CMV-seronegative. The chain links TRBV7-8 to TRBJ1-2; TRBD1 is a possible D gene (5 bases). CDR3 region: CASSSQGRGYTF. The DNA for the CDR3 is TGTGCCAGCAGCTCGCAGGGTCGTGGCTACACCTTC. The whole variable domain, remainder taken from reference TRBV7-8 and TRBJ1-2, is GAGVSQSPRYKVAKRGQDVALRCDPISGHVSLFWYQQALGQGPEFLTYFQNEAQLDKSGLPSDRFFAERPEGSVSTLKIQRTQQEDSAVYLCASSSQGRGYTFGSGTRLTVV.